The TCR beta chain under discussion was sequenced for a study of T cell responses to AZD1222 COVID-19 vaccine. About this clone itself: Its specificity is not known.

V shed 1 base and J 3 bases; nucleotides not matched to a gene: 8. Germline CDR1 reads SGHDN; CDR2 reads FVKESK. This CDR3 comprises 17 residues. Sequencing was performed with immunoSEQ multiplex PCR; in TCRdb, only in-frame clones are kept and a portion is missing. Here the sample spans 130,000 to 150,000 clones, roughly 90% being singletons. Whole-study results and caveats: Regions left unmutated in variants are reportedly the target of nearly half of spike-specific TCRs. Most donors were white British, females outnumbered males, and clonal diversity was possibly underestimated. Along spike, vaccine-associated CD4 TCRs were found throughout, with dominance at 160-218 and 743-854.

Source: peripheral blood, taken on day 0 of AZD1222 vaccination. The receptor was derived from an adult in good health. V usage is TRBV14 and J usage is TRBJ2-2; the match to TRBD2 covers 7 bases. CDR3 DNA: TGTGCCAGCAGCCAAGCCCTCGGGGGGAAGTACACCGGGGAGCTGTTTTTT. Its translation is CASSQALGGKYTGELFF.